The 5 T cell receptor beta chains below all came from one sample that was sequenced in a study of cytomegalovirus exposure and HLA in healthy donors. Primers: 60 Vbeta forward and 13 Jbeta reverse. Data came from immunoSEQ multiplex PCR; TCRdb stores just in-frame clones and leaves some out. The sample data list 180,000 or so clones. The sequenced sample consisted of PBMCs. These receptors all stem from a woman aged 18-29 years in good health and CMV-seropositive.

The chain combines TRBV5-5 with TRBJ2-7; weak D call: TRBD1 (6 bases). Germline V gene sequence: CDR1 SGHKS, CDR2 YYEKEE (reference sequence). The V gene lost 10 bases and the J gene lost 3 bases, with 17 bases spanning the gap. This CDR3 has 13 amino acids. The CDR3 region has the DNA TGTGCCGACTGGGACACTTCGGTCTACGAGCAGTACTTC. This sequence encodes CADWDTSVYEQYF.

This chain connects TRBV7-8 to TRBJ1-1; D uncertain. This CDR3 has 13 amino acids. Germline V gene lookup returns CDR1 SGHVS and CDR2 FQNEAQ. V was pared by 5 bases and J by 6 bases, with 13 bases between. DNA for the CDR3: TGTGCCAGCAGCGTAGGACTAGACTCTGAAGCTTTCTTT. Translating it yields CASSVGLDSEAFF.

CDR3 loop: CASDRGGQGESYGYTF. As DNA, the CDR3 is TGTGCCAGCGACCGAGGGGGACAGGGGGAAAGCTATGGCTACACCTTC. The chain links TRBV28 to TRBJ1-2, with 11 positions matching TRBD1. This CDR3 spans 16 amino acids. The germline V gene has CDR1 MDHEN and CDR2 SYDVKM. V lost 8 bases, J lost 4 bases, and 12 bases stayed unmatched.

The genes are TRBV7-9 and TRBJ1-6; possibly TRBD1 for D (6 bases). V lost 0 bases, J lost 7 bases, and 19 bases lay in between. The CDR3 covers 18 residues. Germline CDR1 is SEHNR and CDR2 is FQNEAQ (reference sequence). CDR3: CASSLALEWQGRNSPLHF. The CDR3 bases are TGTGCCAGCAGCTTAGCCCTCGAGTGGCAGGGGAGAAATTCACCCCTCCACTTT.

The CDR3 reads CASSVTGTRSPLHF. The CDR3 DNA sequence: TGTGCCAGCAGCGTGACAGGAACAAGGTCACCCCTCCACTTT. The chain joins TRBV9 to TRBJ1-6, with D possibly being TRBD1 (6 bases). Germline-derived CDR1 and CDR2 are SGDLS and YYNGEE. Trimming removed 2 bases at V and 10 bases at J, with 13 bases between. This CDR3 region has 14 residues. Variable domain in full (rest from reference TRBV9 and TRBJ1-6): DSGVTQTPKHLITATGQRVTLRCSPRSGDLSVYWYQQSLDQGLQFLIQYYNGEERAKGNILERFSAQQFPDLHSELNLSSLELGDSALYFCASSVTGTRSPLHFGNGTRLTVT.